These 8 T cell receptor beta chains originate from one sample sequenced in a study of graft-versus-host responses after intestinal transplantation. These receptors' antigens are unknown. Profiled with immunoSEQ multiplex PCR; TCRdb holds only in-frame clones, not every one. Here the sample spans under 140,000 clones, around 93% being singletons. Material: unstimulated CD8+ T cells sorted from spleen or lymph node cells, obtained before intestinal transplant. The receptors were sampled from a human donor who received an intestinal transplant.

V usage is TRBV18 and J usage is TRBJ2-1; tentatively, D is TRBD1 (5 bases). The ends were cut back, 3 bases at V and 7 bases at J, with 13 bases in the middle. The CDR3 has 14 residues. Germline V gene sequence: CDR1 KGHSH, CDR2 LQKENI. CDR3 amino acids: CASSPGPKGNEQFF. The DNA for the CDR3 is TGTGCCAGCTCACCCGGCCCGAAGGGGAATGAGCAGTTCTTC.

The chain combines TRBV18 with TRBJ1-4, with D perhaps matching TRBD1 (5 bases). Deletions cut 3 bases from V and 8 bases from J, with 19 bases between. Looked up from germline, CDR1 is KGHSH and CDR2 is LQKENI. This CDR3 has 16 amino acids. The CDR3 bases are TGTGCCAGCTCACCCCCAAGCGGGGGTTCATGGGAAAAACTGTTTTTT. Translation: CASSPPSGGSWEKLFF.

The chain employs TRBV6-1 and TRBJ2-7; TRBD2 agrees at 7 bases. Trimming took 3 bases from V and 1 from J; bases not matched to a gene: 6. Germline-derived CDR1 and CDR2 are MNHNS and SASEGT. There are 15 residues in the CDR3. As DNA, the CDR3 is TGTGCCAGCAGTGACTGGGCGGGAGTGTCCTACGAGCAGTACTTC. Translating gives CASSDWAGVSYEQYF.

The V gene is TRBV6-5, the J gene TRBJ2-1; D is unresolved. The CDR3 spans 14 residues. V was cut by 6 bases and J by 10 bases, with 19 bases left in between. Germline loops: CDR1 MNHEY, CDR2 SVGAGI. The CDR3 loop is CASSRTIPPIEQFF. CDR3 DNA sequence: TGTGCCAGCAGCCGCACTATCCCCCCAATAGAGCAGTTCTTC.

The CDR3 DNA follows: TGTGCCAGCAGCCCCGGGGTGGGGACACCCTACAATGAGCAGTTCTTC. Its protein product is CASSPGVGTPYNEQFF. V usage is TRBV7-9 and J usage is TRBJ2-1; weak D call: TRBD1 (6 bases). CDR3 size: 16 residues. CDR1 is SEHNR and CDR2 is FQNEAQ in the germline V gene (reference sequence). V lost 5 bases, J lost 2 bases, and 16 bases lay in between.

The sample holds one count of this clone. V usage is TRBV20-1 and J usage is TRBJ2-7, with a tentative D call TRBD2 (6 bases). There are 11 residues in the CDR3. Germline CDR1 reads DFQATT; CDR2 reads SNEGSKA (reference sequence). V gave up 4 bases and J gave up 5 bases, with 9 bases separating them. DNA for the CDR3: TGCAGTGCTATTGGCGGGAACGAGCAGTACTTC. This sequence encodes CSAIGGNEQYF.

This clone was counted once. The chain uses TRBV4-1 and TRBJ2-7, with 7 bases aligning to TRBD1. CDR1 MGHRA and CDR2 YSYEKL come from the germline V gene. The V gene end was trimmed by 3 bases and the J gene end by 0 bases; junction bases not matched to a gene: 5. This CDR3 region has 15 residues. CDR3 bases: TGCGCCAGCAGCCATAACGAGGGGGCCTCCTACGAGCAGTACTTC. It is translated as CASSHNEGASYEQYF.

The rearrangement links TRBV10-2 to TRBJ2-1, with D perhaps matching TRBD2 (6 bases). CDR1 is WSHSY, CDR2 SAAADI, per germline. The length of the CDR3 is 13 residues. V lost 10 bases to trimming and J lost 4 bases, with 14 bases between them. CDR3 nucleotide sequence: TGCGCCAACGCAATGACTAGATACAATGAGCAGTTCTTC. Encoded protein: CANAMTRYNEQFF.